This TCR beta chain comes out of a study of blood T cell repertoires in COVID-19. Trimming cost V 3 bases and J 7 bases, with 18 bases left between them. Germline V gene data show CDR1 as ENHRY and CDR2 as SYGVKD. The CDR3 has 15 residues. The repertoire was sequenced with immunoSEQ multiplex PCR; TCRdb's copy has only in-frame clones and lacks some. The sample includes approximately 99,000 clones, 70% to 90% of them seen just once. The TCR sequence derives from a man aged 45 to 65 with COVID-19, enrolled during active disease. The sequenced material came from peripheral blood. V usage is TRBV10-3 and J usage is TRBJ1-2, with D possibly matching TRBD1 (6 bases). The CDR3 nucleotides read TGTGCCATCAGTGAAGGGAGCAGGGGACATGTTGGCTACACCTTC. Its translation is CAISEGSRGHVGYTF.